This T cell receptor (beta chain) was observed in a study of cytomegalovirus exposure and HLA in healthy donors. Notes on this clone: Its matching antigen is unknown.

Trimming stripped 6 bases from V and 3 bases from J, with 29 bases between. The CDR3 has 19 residues. Germline V gene sequence: CDR1 SEHNR, CDR2 FQNEAQ (reference sequence). Notes on the study in general: Donors belonging to an Asian-associated ancestry cluster reportedly showed fewer N-insertions in productive TCRs than the roughly 670-donor mean, according to what a later analysis found. Several of the most significant clusters appeared, in a later analysis, to be linked to common viral pathogens. A later analysis found most CMV-associated TCR beta chains apparently HLA-restricted. Most likely, a cluster of highly shared sequence variants arose as a sequencing artifact.

In the PCR, 60 Vbeta and 13 Jbeta primers were used. This table comes from immunoSEQ multiplex PCR, and its TCRdb copy is limited to in-frame clones, with some not included. The sample has about 220,000 clones, 60% to 80% seen once. The material sequenced was PBMCs. This rearrangement joins TRBV7-9 to TRBJ1-2; TRBD1 is a possible D gene (5 bases). This sequence originates from a male donor in good health and CMV-seronegative. The CDR3 is CASRSVQGRLAGRHYGYTF. CDR3 nucleotide sequence: TGTGCCAGCAGATCCGTCCAGGGTCGGCTCGCCGGCCGGCACTATGGCTACACCTTC.